Below are 31 T cell receptor beta chains sequenced from a single sample in a study of T cell responses to AZD1222 COVID-19 vaccine. Profiled with immunoSEQ multiplex PCR; TCRdb holds only in-frame clones, not every one. The table lists 100,000 or so clones, less than 90% of them singletons. The specimen comprised peripheral blood, sampled on day 0 of AZD1222 vaccination. The receptor source for this set is an adult in good health.

This sequence joins TRBV6-1 and TRBJ1-4; D uncertain. Germline V gene data show CDR1 as MNHNS and CDR2 as SASEGT. V was pared by 1 base and J by 8 bases, with 14 bases between. The CDR3 has 15 residues. The CDR3 nucleotides read TGTGCCAGCAGTGAAGTCGGTACGGACCCGGAAAAACTGTTTTTT. Its protein product is CASSEVGTDPEKLFF.

The chain recombines TRBV7-9 with TRBJ2-2, with TRBD2 as a possible D gene (5 bases). There are 19 residues in the CDR3. Trimming cost V 11 bases and J 0 bases, with 28 bases left between them. Germline-derived CDR1 and CDR2 are SEHNR and FQNEAQ (reference sequence). DNA of the CDR3: TGTGCCGGACCGCGGGTGAGGGCAGGAGAGCTGGCGAACACCGGGGAGCTGTTTTTT. Translated: CAGPRVRAGELANTGELFF. Based on the CDR3 plus reference TRBV7-9 and TRBJ2-2, the full variable domain is DTGVSQNPRHKITKRGQNVTFRCDPISEHNRLYWYRQTLGQGPEFLTYFQNEAQLEKSRLLSDRFSAERPKGSFSTLEIQRTEQGDSAMYLCAGPRVRAGELANTGELFFGEGSRLTVL.

The DNA of the CDR3 is TGTGCCAGCAGCCCAGGGGATAATTCACCCCTCCACTTT. Its protein is CASSPGDNSPLHF. This sequence joins TRBV7-3 and TRBJ1-6; D may be TRBD1 (6 bases). In germline, CDR1 is SGHTA, CDR2 FQGTGA. CDR3 length: 13 residues. With 5 bases removed from V and 5 bases from J, the gap between germline ends came to 7 bases.

The V gene is TRBV5-6, the J gene TRBJ1-1; D gene uncertain. The CDR3 is made up of 13 amino acids. Trimming cost V 0 bases and J 6 bases, with 9 bases left between them. Germline V gives CDR1 SGHDT, CDR2 YYEEEE. CDR3 amino acids: CASSLAGVSEAFF. The CDR3 coding sequence is TGTGCCAGCAGCTTGGCCGGGGTTTCTGAAGCTTTCTTT. Supplemented by reference TRBV5-6 and TRBJ1-1, the full variable domain reads DAGVTQSPTHLIKTRGQQVTLRCSPKSGHDTVSWYQQALGQGPQFIFQYYEEEERQRGNFPDRFSGHQFPNYSSELNVNALLLGDSALYLCASSLAGVSEAFFGQGTRLTVV.

The CDR3, as DNA: TGTGCCAGCAGCCACGACAGGGGGCCCCTCTATGGCTACACCTTC. It yields the protein CASSHDRGPLYGYTF. The rearrangement uses TRBV5-6 and TRBJ1-2; 10 bases line up with TRBD1. Per the germline V gene, CDR1 is SGHDT and CDR2 is YYEEEE. V gave up 4 bases and J gave up 4 bases; unmatched junction bases: 7. The CDR3 runs 15 residues.

A single count supports this clone. The chain carries TRBV10-3 and TRBJ2-3, with D perhaps matching TRBD1 (6 bases). The CDR3 runs 15 residues. In germline, CDR1 is ENHRY, CDR2 SYGVKD. V was clipped by 0 bases and J by 5 bases, with 12 bases between them. The CDR3: CAISESRTEGDTQYF. The CDR3 coding sequence is TGTGCCATCAGTGAGTCAAGGACAGAGGGAGATACGCAGTATTTT.

The rearrangement uses TRBV7-6 and TRBJ1-5; D not certain. Trimming pared 6 bases from V and 0 bases from J, leaving 12 bases between. The V gene's germline CDR1 is SGHVS and CDR2 FNYEAQ. This CDR3 comprises 15 residues. The chain's CDR3 is CASSLTDNSNQPQHF. CDR3 nucleotides: TGTGCCAGCAGTTTAACAGATAATAGCAATCAGCCCCAGCATTTT. The full variable domain, completed using reference TRBV7-6 and TRBJ1-5, is GAGVSQSPRYKVTKRGQDVALRCDPISGHVSLYWYRQALGQGPEFLTYFNYEAQQDKSGLPNDRFSAERPEGSISTLTIQRTEQRDSAMYRCASSLTDNSNQPQHFGDGTRLSIL.

This sequence joins TRBV4-2 and TRBJ2-5; 9 nucleotides match TRBD2. The CDR3 length is 15 residues. Trimming took 4 bases from V and 2 from J; bases not matched to a gene: 5. Germline lookup yields CDR1 LGHNA and CDR2 YNFKEQ. The CDR3 region has the DNA TGTGCCAGCAGCCCGCTAGCGGGACGGCAAGAGACCCAGTACTTC. This gives the protein CASSPLAGRQETQYF.

V usage is TRBV9 and J usage is TRBJ2-2; TRBD2 matches at 8 bases. The CDR3 contains 17 residues. After removal of 0 bases from V and 1 base from J, the junction contained 5 bases not matched to a gene. Germline lookup yields CDR1 SGDLS and CDR2 YYNGEE. As DNA, the CDR3 is TGTGCCAGCAGCGTAGGGTCCAGCGGGGGGAACACCGGGGAGCTGTTTTTT. Translation: CASSVGSSGGNTGELFF. The entire variable domain, with the rest obtained from reference TRBV9 and TRBJ2-2, is as follows: DSGVTQTPKHLITATGQRVTLRCSPRSGDLSVYWYQQSLDQGLQFLIQYYNGEERAKGNILERFSAQQFPDLHSELNLSSLELGDSALYFCASSVGSSGGNTGELFFGEGSRLTVL.

This clone was recorded only once. The chain uses TRBV10-1 and TRBJ2-2; D is ambiguous. CDR1 is WNHNN and CDR2 is SYGVQD in the germline V gene (reference sequence). Trimming shortened V by 5 bases and J by 3 bases, and 1 base separated the two germline ends. This CDR3 is built from 11 residues. DNA of the CDR3: TGCGCCAGCAGTTACACCGGGGAGCTGTTTTTT. This codes for CASSYTGELFF.

The chain is built from TRBV19 and TRBJ2-1; TRBD2 matches at 8 bases. This CDR3 is built from 14 residues. V trimming: 6 bases; J trimming: 8 bases; junction bases outside the gene matches: 9. Germline CDR1 is LNHDA and CDR2 is SQIVND (reference sequence). The CDR3 reads CASSVGGLAHEQFF. DNA of the CDR3: TGTGCCAGTAGCGTCGGCGGACTAGCCCATGAGCAGTTCTTC.

The chain links TRBV7-9 to TRBJ1-2, with TRBD1 matching over 11 bases. The V gene end was trimmed by 5 bases and the J gene end by 7 bases; junction bases not matched to a gene: 6. The CDR3 loop spans 14 amino acids. CDR1 SEHNR and CDR2 FQNEAQ come from the germline V gene (reference sequence). Here the CDR3 DNA reads TGTGCCAGCAGCATAGGACAGGGGGCGACTGGCTACACCTTC. Translation gives CASSIGQGATGYTF. Using reference TRBV7-9 and TRBJ1-2 for the parts outside the CDR3, the full variable domain is DTGVSQNPRHKITKRGQNVTFRCDPISEHNRLYWYRQTLGQGPEFLTYFQNEAQLEKSRLLSDRFSAERPKGSFSTLEIQRTEQGDSAMYLCASSIGQGATGYTFGSGTRLTVV.

This clone was seen once. V usage is TRBV6-5 and J usage is TRBJ1-6; D is undetermined. V lost 6 bases and J lost 9, with 12 bases in between. This CDR3 contains 13 residues. Germline assignment: CDR1 MNHEY and CDR2 SVGAGI. In DNA form, the CDR3 reads TGTGCCAGCAGAGAGACGGGGAGTTCACCCCTCCACTTT. Its translation: CASRETGSSPLHF.

The table lists this clone with a count of one. The chain's CDR3 is CASSIPSRHSPYGYTF. CDR3 nucleotides: TGTGCCAGTAGTATCCCATCTCGGCACAGCCCCTATGGCTACACCTTC. This rearrangement joins TRBV19 to TRBJ1-2; D remains ambiguous. The V end lost 3 bases, the J end lost 4 bases, and 18 bases lay between the germline ends. CDR1 is LNHDA and CDR2 is SQIVND in the germline V gene (reference sequence). The CDR3 is made up of 16 amino acids.

The rearrangement links TRBV10-1 to TRBJ2-7; 11 bases fit TRBD2. CDR3 length: 14 amino acids. CDR1 and CDR2 from the germline V gene are WNHNN and SYGVQD (reference sequence). J was trimmed by 5 bases and V by 2 bases; bases with no gene match: 2. CDR3 sequence (DNA): TGCGCCAGCAGTGAGGCTAGCGGGAGGCACGAGCAGTACTTC. Translation gives CASSEASGRHEQYF.

The V call is TRBV5-1, the J call TRBJ1-4; the match to TRBD1 covers 8 bases. Per germline, CDR1 SGHRS and CDR2 YFSETQ. Trimming at V came to 4 bases and at J to 0 bases, leaving 5 bases not matched to a gene. CDR3 size: 16 residues. CDR3 nucleotide sequence: TGCGCCAGCAGCACCCGACAGGGGTCAACTAATGAAAAACTGTTTTTT. Translated: CASSTRQGSTNEKLFF.

This chain joins TRBV7-2 and TRBJ2-3; TRBD2 aligns across 7 bases. The CDR3 is 17 residues long. Germline V gene sequence: CDR1 SGHTA, CDR2 FQGNSA. V was clipped by 6 bases and J by 0 bases; unmatched bases: 12. The CDR3 nucleotides read TGTGCCAGCAGTTTGAAGACACTAGCGCTAAGCACAGATACGCAGTATTTT. It codes for CASSLKTLALSTDTQYF.

The gene calls are TRBV10-3 and TRBJ1-1, with D unclear. The ends were cut back, 5 bases at V and 3 bases at J, with 16 bases in the middle. Germline CDR1 reads ENHRY; CDR2 reads SYGVKD. The CDR3 extends over 15 amino acids. This CDR3 reads CAISLRFPPDTEAFF. The CDR3 nucleotides read TGTGCCATCAGTCTTCGTTTTCCCCCGGACACTGAAGCTTTCTTT.

The chain recombines TRBV11-2 with TRBJ1-2, with a possible D match to TRBD1 (6 bases). CDR3 length equals 13 residues. Germline loops: CDR1 SGHAT, CDR2 FQNNGV. Deletions cut 5 bases from V and 8 bases from J, with 15 bases between. The CDR3 loop reads CASSHRPQGGYTF. In nucleotides, the CDR3 is TGTGCCAGCAGCCACAGACCCCAGGGGGGCTACACCTTC.

The V call is TRBV2, the J call TRBJ1-2; D gene unclear. The CDR3 runs to 11 residues. Trimming stripped 6 bases from V and 7 bases from J, with 9 bases between. Germline-derived CDR1 and CDR2 are SNHLY and FYNNEI. The CDR3 DNA reads as TGTGCCAGCAGAGACTTCCTTGGCTACACCTTC. As protein: CASRDFLGYTF. The full variable domain, with the rest looked up from reference TRBV2 and TRBJ1-2, is EPEVTQTPSHQVTQMGQEVILRCVPISNHLYFYWYRQILGQKVEFLVSFYNNEISEKSEIFDDQFSVERPDGSNFTLKIRSTKLEDSAMYFCASRDFLGYTFGSGTRLTVV.

V gene TRBV30 combines with J gene TRBJ1-5; no reliable D call. The length of the CDR3 is 13 residues. Per germline, CDR1 GTSNPN and CDR2 SVGIG (reference sequence). Trimming took 2 bases from V and 4 from J, leaving 9 bases between them. CDR3 protein: CAWSWTENQPQHF. CDR3 sequence (DNA): TGTGCCTGGAGTTGGACGGAAAATCAGCCCCAGCATTTT.

This clone was observed a few times. This sequence joins TRBV6-5 and TRBJ2-4; possibly TRBD2 for D (6 bases). Germline values: CDR1 MNHEY, CDR2 SVGAGI. Trimming stripped 10 bases from V and 0 bases from J, with 10 bases between. CDR3 length equals 13 residues. The CDR3 loop reads CATSGPAKNIQYF. As DNA, the CDR3 is TGTGCCACGAGCGGGCCAGCCAAAAACATTCAGTACTTC.

This clone came up a few times. The chain uses TRBV30 and TRBJ1-2, with 11 nucleotides matching TRBD1. J was trimmed by 8 bases and V by 5 bases; bases with no gene match: 7. CDR3 length: 13 residues. Germline values: CDR1 GTSNPN, CDR2 SVGIG (reference sequence). The CDR3 DNA reads TGTGCCTGGGGGACAGGGGGTGGCTGGGGCTACACCTTC. Translation gives CAWGTGGGWGYTF.

The CDR3 reads CASSGTGADTGELFF. DNA for the CDR3: TGTGCCAGCAGCGGGACAGGGGCGGACACCGGGGAGCTGTTTTTT. The chain uses TRBV11-3 and TRBJ2-2, with TRBD1 matching 10 bases. Germline assignment: CDR1 SGHNT and CDR2 YENEEA. CDR3 size: 15 residues. V shed 5 bases, J shed 3 bases, and the junction held 3 bases outside the gene matches.

V gene TRBV30 combines with J gene TRBJ1-3; D remains unclear. CDR3 size: 15 residues. Trimming removed 1 base from V and 0 bases from J, with 10 bases in between. Germline V lookup: CDR1 GTSNPN, CDR2 SVGIG (reference sequence). The CDR3 DNA follows: TGTGCCTGGAGTGAGGCCGCTCGCTCTGGAAACACCATATATTTT. Protein: CAWSEAARSGNTIYF.

This CDR3 reads CASSDAAGDYNEQFF. In DNA, the CDR3 is TGCGCCAGCAGTGATGCGGCAGGGGACTACAATGAGCAGTTCTTC. This chain joins TRBV10-1 and TRBJ2-1; tentatively, D is TRBD1 (6 bases). V was cut by 3 bases and J by 3 bases, with 12 bases left in between. The CDR3 extends over 15 amino acids. Germline V gene data show CDR1 as WNHNN and CDR2 as SYGVQD (reference sequence).

J is TRBJ2-7 and V is TRBV7-2, with D possibly matching TRBD1 (5 bases). With 4 bases removed from V and 7 bases from J, the gap between germline ends came to 17 bases. The CDR3 length is 14 residues. The germline V gene encodes CDR1 SGHTA and CDR2 FQGNSA. This CDR3 is CASSSSSPGREQYF. Written as DNA, the CDR3 is TGTGCCAGCAGCTCCTCGTCTCCAGGGCGTGAGCAGTACTTC.

A remark on this clone: At one end the junction does not follow the germline gene, possibly because of a read error. CDR3 loop: CAGSPGPTNEKLFF. The CDR3 DNA sequence: TGTGCCGGGAGTCCAGGACCAACTAATGAAAAACTGTTTTTT. The V call is TRBV30, the J call TRBJ1-4; D gene ambiguous. Per germline, CDR1 GTSNPN and CDR2 SVGIG (reference sequence). The CDR3 sequence is 14 residues long. Full variable domain (remainder filled in from reference TRBV30 and TRBJ1-4): SQTIHQWPATLVQPVGSPLSLECTVEGTSNPNLYWYRQAAGRGLQLLFYSVGIGQISSEVPQNLSASRPQDRQFILSSKKLLLSDSGFYLCAGSPGPTNEKLFFGSGTQLSVL.

The chain employs TRBV29-1 and TRBJ1-5; 11 nucleotides agree with TRBD1. In germline, CDR1 is SQVTM, CDR2 ANQGSEA. V was pared by 6 bases and J by 5 bases, with 6 bases of the junction left unmatched. The CDR3 extends over 14 amino acids. The CDR3 bases are TGCAGCGTATCGGACAGGGGGCAGGATCAGCCCCAGCATTTT. This gives the protein CSVSDRGQDQPQHF. Filled out from reference TRBV29-1 and TRBJ1-5, the complete variable domain reads SAVISQKPSRDICQRGTSLTIQCQVDSQVTMMFWYRQQPGQSLTLIATANQGSEATYESGFVIDKFPISRPNLTFSTLTVSNMSPEDSSIYLCSVSDRGQDQPQHFGDGTRLSIL.

This clone appeared a few times. The chain links TRBV7-8 to TRBJ1-2; no definite D call. Per the germline V gene, CDR1 is SGHVS and CDR2 is FQNEAQ. This CDR3 region has 14 residues. V lost 0 bases and J lost 2, with 7 bases in between. The CDR3 loop is CASSLAGSNYGYTF. The CDR3, as DNA: TGTGCCAGCAGCTTAGCAGGGTCCAACTATGGCTACACCTTC.

The rearrangement uses TRBV2 and TRBJ2-4; D might be TRBD1 (5 bases). In germline, CDR1 is SNHLY, CDR2 FYNNEI. Trimming left V 5 bases short and J 2 bases short, with 10 bases between. This CDR3 spans 14 amino acids. The CDR3 DNA reads as TGTGCCAGCAGTCCCAGGGAAACCAAAAACATTCAGTACTTC. It specifies CASSPRETKNIQYF.